This T cell receptor (beta chain) stems from a study of blood T cell repertoires in COVID-19. Overall study context: COVID-19 samples collected from the United States, Italy and Spain covered acute and convalescent phases.

The data were produced by immunoSEQ multiplex PCR, yet TCRdb's version contains in-frame clones alone and is incomplete. The table shows 84,000 or so clones, with approximately 88% occurring only once. V lost 5 bases and J lost 2, with 28 bases in between. The CDR3 loop spans 20 amino acids. Germline CDR1 reads SNHLY; CDR2 reads FYNNEI. The TCR was taken from an older man with acute or convalescent COVID-19. Sample: peripheral blood. V usage is TRBV2 and J usage is TRBJ1-5; a possible D gene is TRBD1 (6 bases). Here the CDR3 DNA reads TGTGCCAGCAGTCGGAGTTCTTCCAGGGGCCCCTTAAGTGGCAATCAGCCCCAGCATTTT. It specifies CASSRSSSRGPLSGNQPQHF.